One and the same sample provided the 18 T cell receptor beta chains below, sequenced in a study of blood T cell repertoires in COVID-19. Assay used: immunoSEQ multiplex PCR; TCRdb lists only in-frame clones, some missing. Among some 120,000 clones, roughly 83% were seen once, and the ten largest hold about a sixth. Input material: peripheral blood. The receptors come from a woman between 45 and 65 years old with acute or convalescent COVID-19.

The chain combines TRBV6-5 with TRBJ1-1, with 12 bases that match TRBD1. The length of the CDR3 is 16 residues. V shed 0 bases, J shed 5 bases, and the junction held 4 bases outside the gene matches. The germline V gene encodes CDR1 MNHEY and CDR2 SVGAGI. The CDR3 coding sequence is TGTGCCAGCAGTTACTCCCGGGACAGGGGGCTAACTGAAGCTTTCTTT. Its protein is CASSYSRDRGLTEAFF.

CDR3 in amino acids: CASSPDRANEQYF. In DNA form, the CDR3 reads TGTGCCAGCAGCCCGGACAGGGCCAACGAGCAGTACTTC. J is TRBJ2-7 and V is TRBV27, with TRBD1 matching 8 bases. Germline V gene sequence: CDR1 MNHEY, CDR2 SMNVEV (reference sequence). The junction had 6 bases not matched to a gene; V was cut back by 6 bases and J by 5 bases. The CDR3 has 13 residues.

This chain joins TRBV5-1 and TRBJ2-1, with D unclear. From germline, CDR1 is SGHRS and CDR2 YFSETQ. V lost 1 base and J lost 2, with 10 bases in between. This CDR3 comprises 15 residues. The CDR3 loop is CASSLTAAAYNEQFF. The CDR3 DNA sequence: TGCGCCAGCAGCTTGACGGCGGCCGCCTACAATGAGCAGTTCTTC.

The chain couples TRBV9 to TRBJ2-2; possibly TRBD1 for D (5 bases). The CDR3 runs 14 residues. Germline lookup yields CDR1 SGDLS and CDR2 YYNGEE. The ends were cut back, 3 bases at V and 5 bases at J, with 11 bases in the middle. CDR3 nucleotide sequence: TGTGCCAGCAGCGCCCGACAGATAACCGGGGAGCTGTTTTTT. Its translation is CASSARQITGELFF.

The V gene is TRBV14, the J gene TRBJ2-1; 7 bases match TRBD1. The CDR3 runs to 13 residues. The V and J ends lost 0 bases and 8 bases, in that order; junction bases with no gene match: 1. Germline assignment: CDR1 SGHDN and CDR2 FVKESK. The CDR3 here is CASSQDDRDEQFF. CDR3 nucleotide sequence: TGTGCCAGCAGCCAAGACGACAGGGATGAGCAGTTCTTC.

This clone was picked up a small number of times. The chain has TRBV11-2 and TRBJ1-2; D possibly corresponds to TRBD1 (6 bases). From germline, CDR1 is SGHAT and CDR2 FQNNGV. The CDR3 is 15 residues long. With 0 bases removed from V and 5 bases from J, the gap between germline ends came to 13 bases. The CDR3 sequence is CASSLDRTGNYGYTF. CDR3 DNA sequence: TGTGCCAGCAGCTTAGATCGTACAGGGAATTATGGCTACACCTTC.

The chain recombines TRBV6-5 with TRBJ2-7; 15 nucleotides line up with TRBD2. The CDR3 loop spans 15 amino acids. Losses at the gene ends were 6 bases for V and 4 bases for J; bases not matched to a gene: 4. Germline-derived CDR1 and CDR2 are MNHEY and SVGAGI. CDR3 amino acids: CASRGTSGGLYEQYF. The DNA for the CDR3 is TGTGCCAGCAGGGGGACTAGCGGGGGGCTGTACGAGCAGTACTTC.

This chain uses TRBV6-5 with TRBJ2-3, with D perhaps matching TRBD1 (6 bases). CDR3 size: 15 residues. V lost 6 bases and J 0 bases, leaving 13 bases between the germline ends. Germline V gives CDR1 MNHEY, CDR2 SVGAGI. CDR3 nucleotide sequence: TGTGCCAGCAGACGCAGGGGCCTTAGCACAGATACGCAGTATTTT. This translates into CASRRRGLSTDTQYF.

The rearrangement joins TRBV24-1 to TRBJ2-4; 10 bases match TRBD1. Germline loops: CDR1 KGHDR, CDR2 SFDVKD. This CDR3 region has 15 residues. V gave up 2 bases and J gave up 9 bases; unmatched junction bases: 6. In nucleotides, the CDR3 is TGTGCCACCAGTGATTCTGGGACAGGGGAGGGCATTCAGTACTTC. This translates into CATSDSGTGEGIQYF.

The chain links TRBV20-1 to TRBJ1-2; D call uncertain. Trimming cost V 5 bases and J 8 bases, with 9 bases left between them. Per germline, CDR1 DFQATT and CDR2 SNEGSKA (reference sequence). CDR3 length equals 10 residues. The CDR3 region has the DNA TGCAGTGCTGGCGGAACGGGCTACACCTTC. It yields the protein CSAGGTGYTF.

The chain is built from TRBV12-3 or TRBV12-4 and TRBJ1-5; 8 positions match TRBD1. This CDR3 spans 13 amino acids. The trim removed 5 bases at V and 5 bases at J, leaving 2 bases unmatched. The chain's CDR3 is CASSQGQDQPQHF. In DNA, the CDR3 is TGTGCCAGCAGTCAGGGACAGGATCAGCCCCAGCATTTT.

This clone was counted a single time. The V gene is TRBV15, the J gene TRBJ2-3; the match to TRBD1 covers 7 bases. V trimming: 2 bases; J trimming: 3 bases; junction bases outside the gene matches: 5. This CDR3 has 15 residues. Germline CDR1 and CDR2: LNHNV and YYDKDF (reference sequence). CDR3 sequence reads: CATSRTGAPTDTQYF. Here the CDR3 DNA reads TGTGCCACCAGCAGAACAGGGGCCCCAACAGATACGCAGTATTTT.

V is TRBV19 and J is TRBJ1-6; TRBD1 matches 9 bases. CDR1 LNHDA and CDR2 SQIVND come from the germline V gene (reference sequence). V was pared by 6 bases and J by 8 bases, with 5 bases of the junction left unmatched. The CDR3 length is 14 residues. This chain's CDR3 is CASSSTGGDSPLHF. The DNA for the CDR3 is TGTGCCAGTAGCTCAACAGGGGGCGATTCACCCCTCCACTTT.

This chain uses TRBV7-9 with TRBJ2-2; TRBD1 is a possible D gene (5 bases). V lost 5 bases and J lost 3, with 7 bases in between. The germline V gene has CDR1 SEHNR and CDR2 FQNEAQ (reference sequence). The CDR3 totals 13 residues. The CDR3 coding sequence is TGTGCCAGCAGCCGCAGGGACACCGGGGAGCTGTTTTTT. It encodes CASSRRDTGELFF.

This clone occurred once. The V call is TRBV5-4, the J call TRBJ2-1; maybe TRBD2 (7 bases). V lost 3 bases, J lost 9 bases, and 19 bases lay in between. CDR3 size: 15 residues. From germline, CDR1 is SGHNT and CDR2 YYREEE (reference sequence). The CDR3 reads CASSSSYGGGPEQFF. The DNA of the CDR3 is TGTGCCAGCAGCTCATCGTATGGGGGGGGGCCTGAGCAGTTCTTC.

This clone was observed a single time. The chain recombines TRBV11-2 with TRBJ2-3, with D perhaps TRBD1 (6 bases). V was pared by 1 base and J by 5 bases, with 13 bases between. CDR1 is SGHAT and CDR2 is FQNNGV in the germline V gene. CDR3 length equals 15 residues. CDR3 DNA: TGTGCCAGCAGCTTAGGAATAGGGGGAATAGATACGCAGTATTTT. Translating it yields CASSLGIGGIDTQYF.

This chain joins TRBV29-1 and TRBJ1-1; the match to TRBD1 covers 9 bases. The V gene end was trimmed by 7 bases and the J gene end by 9 bases; junction bases not matched to a gene: 9. Looked up from germline, CDR1 is SQVTM and CDR2 is ANQGSEA. The CDR3 runs 12 residues. CDR3 sequence: CSGTQGAAQAFF. CDR3 DNA sequence: TGCAGCGGGACACAGGGGGCGGCACAAGCTTTCTTT.

In its sample, this clone was seen many times. V gene TRBV19 combines with J gene TRBJ1-4, with 7 bases matching TRBD1. The V gene's germline CDR1 is LNHDA and CDR2 SQIVND (reference sequence). This CDR3 spans 23 amino acids. The junction had 33 bases not matched to a gene; V was cut back by 4 bases and J by 7 bases. CDR3: CASSTRQGRRNYNLFGEGEKLFF. Here the CDR3 DNA reads TGTGCCAGTAGTACCAGACAGGGACGCCGAAATTATAACCTTTTCGGGGAAGGTGAAAAACTGTTTTTT.